This T cell receptor beta chain was profiled in a study of T cell responses to AZD1222 COVID-19 vaccine. Study details: Samples with a second dose at about 4 or about 12 weeks were pooled together.

V lost 4 bases and J 0 bases, leaving 13 bases between the germline ends. The CDR3 contains 15 residues. CDR1 and CDR2 (germline): SGHKS, YYEKEE (reference sequence). Study-level points and caveats: Reportedly, close to half of spike-specific TCRs are directed against unmutated variant regions. Females made up more of the donors, who were largely white British, and clonal diversity may have come out too low.

Data came from immunoSEQ multiplex PCR; TCRdb stores just in-frame clones and leaves some out. The sample yields 55,000 to 80,000 clones, around 84% seen once. Turning to this clone: Its antigen is as yet unknown.

The V call is TRBV5-5, the J call TRBJ1-2; unclear D gene. The sample was peripheral blood, taken on day 0 of AZD1222 vaccination. The sequence was collected from an adult in good health. The CDR3: CASSSGGRANYGYTF. The CDR3 DNA reads as TGTGCCAGCAGCAGTGGTGGGAGAGCTAACTATGGCTACACCTTC. The whole variable domain, filled in from reference TRBV5-5 and TRBJ1-2, reads DAGVTQSPTHLIKTRGQQVTLRCSPISGHKSVSWYQQVLGQGPQFIFQYYEKEERGRGNFPDRFSARQFPNYSSELNVNALLLGDSALYLCASSSGGRANYGYTFGSGTRLTVV.